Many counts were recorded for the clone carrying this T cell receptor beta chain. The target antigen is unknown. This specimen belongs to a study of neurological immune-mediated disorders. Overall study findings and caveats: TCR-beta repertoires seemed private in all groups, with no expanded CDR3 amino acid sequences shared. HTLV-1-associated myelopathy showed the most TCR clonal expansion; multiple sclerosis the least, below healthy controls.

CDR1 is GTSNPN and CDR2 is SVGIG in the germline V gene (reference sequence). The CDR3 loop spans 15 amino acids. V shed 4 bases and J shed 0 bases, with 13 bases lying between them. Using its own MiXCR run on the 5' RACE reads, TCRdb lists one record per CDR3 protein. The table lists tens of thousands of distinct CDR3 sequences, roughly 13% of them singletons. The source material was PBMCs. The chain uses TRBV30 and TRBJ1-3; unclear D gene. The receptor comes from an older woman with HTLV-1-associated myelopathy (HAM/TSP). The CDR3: CAWTSRLSSGNTIYF. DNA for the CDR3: TGTGCCTGGACATCGCGATTGAGCTCTGGAAACACCATATATTTT.